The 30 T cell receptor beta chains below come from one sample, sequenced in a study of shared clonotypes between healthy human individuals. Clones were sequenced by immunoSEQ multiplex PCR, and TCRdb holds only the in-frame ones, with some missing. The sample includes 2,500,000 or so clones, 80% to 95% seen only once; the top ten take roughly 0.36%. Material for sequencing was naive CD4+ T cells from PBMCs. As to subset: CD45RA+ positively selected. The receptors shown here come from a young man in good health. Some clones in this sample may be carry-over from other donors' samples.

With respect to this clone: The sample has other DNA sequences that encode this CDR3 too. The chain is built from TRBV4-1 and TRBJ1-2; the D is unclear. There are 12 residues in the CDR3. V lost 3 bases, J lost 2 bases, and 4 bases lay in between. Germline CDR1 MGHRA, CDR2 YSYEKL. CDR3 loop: CASSQENYGYTF. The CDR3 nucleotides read TGCGCCAGCAGCCAGGAGAACTATGGCTACACCTTC.

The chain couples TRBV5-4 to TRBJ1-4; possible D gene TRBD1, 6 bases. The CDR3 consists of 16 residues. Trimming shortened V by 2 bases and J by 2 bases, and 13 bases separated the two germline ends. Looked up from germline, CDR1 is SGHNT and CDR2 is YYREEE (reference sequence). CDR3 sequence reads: CASSFRGGGTNEKLFF. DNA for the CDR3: TGTGCCAGCAGCTTCAGGGGAGGGGGGACTAATGAAAAACTGTTTTTT.

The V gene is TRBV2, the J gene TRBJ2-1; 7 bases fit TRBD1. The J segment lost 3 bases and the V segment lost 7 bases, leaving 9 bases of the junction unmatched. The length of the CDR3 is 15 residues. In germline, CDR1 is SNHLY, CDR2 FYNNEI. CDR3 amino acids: CASTIIRGNYNEQFF. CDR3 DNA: TGTGCCAGCACCATTATCAGGGGGAACTACAATGAGCAGTTCTTC.

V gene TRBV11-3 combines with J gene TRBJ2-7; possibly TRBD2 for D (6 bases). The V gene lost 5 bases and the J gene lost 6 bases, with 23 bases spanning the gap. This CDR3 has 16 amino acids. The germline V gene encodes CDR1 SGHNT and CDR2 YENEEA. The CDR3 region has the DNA TGTGCCAGCAGCCCATCTTTCGGGCCGAAAGCGGGCGAGCAGTACTTC. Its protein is CASSPSFGPKAGEQYF.

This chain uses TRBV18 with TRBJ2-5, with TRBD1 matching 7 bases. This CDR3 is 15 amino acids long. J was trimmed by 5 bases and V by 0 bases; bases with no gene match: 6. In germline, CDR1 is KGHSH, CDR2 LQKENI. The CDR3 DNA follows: TGTGCCAGCTCACCACCTACGACAGGGTGGGAGACCCAGTACTTC. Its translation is CASSPPTTGWETQYF.

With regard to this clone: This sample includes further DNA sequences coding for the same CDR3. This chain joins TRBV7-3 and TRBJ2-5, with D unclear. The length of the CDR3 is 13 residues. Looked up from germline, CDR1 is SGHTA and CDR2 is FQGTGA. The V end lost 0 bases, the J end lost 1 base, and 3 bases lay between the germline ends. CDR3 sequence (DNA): TGTGCCAGCAGCTTAACCCCCCAAGAGACCCAGTACTTC. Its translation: CASSLTPQETQYF.

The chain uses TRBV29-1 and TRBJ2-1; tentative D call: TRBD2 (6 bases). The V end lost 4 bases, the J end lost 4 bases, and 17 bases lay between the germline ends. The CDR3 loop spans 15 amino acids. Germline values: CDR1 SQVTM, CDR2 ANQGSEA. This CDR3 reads CSVAFPGGRYNEQFF. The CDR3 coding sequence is TGCAGCGTTGCCTTCCCCGGAGGGAGGTACAATGAGCAGTTCTTC.

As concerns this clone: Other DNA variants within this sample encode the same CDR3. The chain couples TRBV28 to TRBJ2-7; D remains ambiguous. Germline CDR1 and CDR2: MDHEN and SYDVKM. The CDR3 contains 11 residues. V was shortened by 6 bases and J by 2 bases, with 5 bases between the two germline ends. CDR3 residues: CASSSTYEQYF. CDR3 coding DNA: TGTGCCAGCAGCAGTACCTACGAGCAGTACTTC.

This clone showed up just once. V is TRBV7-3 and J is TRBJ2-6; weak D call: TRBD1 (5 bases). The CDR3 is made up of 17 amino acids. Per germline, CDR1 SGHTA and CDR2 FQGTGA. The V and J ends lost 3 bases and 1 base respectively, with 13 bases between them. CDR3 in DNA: TGTGCCAGCAGCTTTGGTCAGGGCCGGTCTGGGGCCAACGTCCTGACTTTC. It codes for CASSFGQGRSGANVLTF. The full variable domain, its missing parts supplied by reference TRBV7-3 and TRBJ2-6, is GAGVSQTPSNKVTEKGKYVELRCDPISGHTALYWYRQSLGQGPEFLIYFQGTGAADDSGLPNDRFFAVRPEGSVSTLKIQRTERGDSAVYLCASSFGQGRSGANVLTFGAGSRLTVL.

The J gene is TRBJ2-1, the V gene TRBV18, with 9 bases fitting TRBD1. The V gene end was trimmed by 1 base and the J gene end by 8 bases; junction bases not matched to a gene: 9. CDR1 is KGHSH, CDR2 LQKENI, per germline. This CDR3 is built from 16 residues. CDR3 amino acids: CASSPLRWGQGDEQFF. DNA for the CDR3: TGTGCCAGCTCACCACTACGCTGGGGACAGGGCGATGAGCAGTTCTTC.

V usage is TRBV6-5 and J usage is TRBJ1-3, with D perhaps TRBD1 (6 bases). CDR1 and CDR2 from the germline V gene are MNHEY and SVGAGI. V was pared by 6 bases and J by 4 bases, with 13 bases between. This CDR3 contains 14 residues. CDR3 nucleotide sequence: TGTGCCAGCAGCTCGGGGGCCGTAGGAAACACCATATATTTT. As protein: CASSSGAVGNTIYF.

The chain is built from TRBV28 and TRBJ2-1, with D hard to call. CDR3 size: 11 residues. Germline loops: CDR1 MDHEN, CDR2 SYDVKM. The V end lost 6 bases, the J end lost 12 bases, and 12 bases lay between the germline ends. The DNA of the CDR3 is TGTGCCAGCAGGCTGGACGGACCGCAGTTCTTC. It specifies CASRLDGPQFF.

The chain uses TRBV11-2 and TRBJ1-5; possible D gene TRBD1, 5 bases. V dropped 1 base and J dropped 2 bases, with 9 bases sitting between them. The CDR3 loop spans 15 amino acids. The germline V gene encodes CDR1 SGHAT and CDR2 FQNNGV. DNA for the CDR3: TGTGCCAGCAGCTTAGCCAGGGATGGCAATCAGCCCCAGCATTTT. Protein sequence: CASSLARDGNQPQHF.

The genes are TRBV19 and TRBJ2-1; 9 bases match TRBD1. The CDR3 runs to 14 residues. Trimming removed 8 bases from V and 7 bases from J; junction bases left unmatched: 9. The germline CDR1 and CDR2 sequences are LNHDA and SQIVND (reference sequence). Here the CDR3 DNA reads TGTGCCAGTGCCCGGGGGGACAGGGCTAATGAGCAGTTCTTC. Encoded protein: CASARGDRANEQFF.

CDR3 nucleotides: TGTGCCAGCTCACCACGTTCAGGGGCGAGGGCCTTTAGCACCGGGGAGCTGTTTTTT. As protein: CASSPRSGARAFSTGELFF. V is TRBV18 and J is TRBJ2-2, with D possibly TRBD1 on 6 matching bases. This CDR3 comprises 19 residues. From germline, CDR1 is KGHSH and CDR2 LQKENI. V lost 1 base and J 4 bases, leaving 22 bases between the germline ends. Full variable domain (remainder filled in from reference TRBV18 and TRBJ2-2): NAGVMQNPRHLVRRRGQEARLRCSPMKGHSHVYWYRQLPEEGLKFMVYLQKENIIDESGMPKERFSAEFPKEGPSILRIQQVVRGDSAAYFCASSPRSGARAFSTGELFFGEGSRLTVL.

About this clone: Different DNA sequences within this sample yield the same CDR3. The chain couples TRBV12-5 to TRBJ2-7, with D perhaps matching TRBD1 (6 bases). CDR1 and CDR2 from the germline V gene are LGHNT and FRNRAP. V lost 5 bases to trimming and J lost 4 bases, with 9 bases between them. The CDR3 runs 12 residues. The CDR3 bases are TGTGCTAGTGGTCGCGGACAGTACGAGCAGTACTTC. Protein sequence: CASGRGQYEQYF.

DNA of the CDR3: TGTGCCAGCACCCTTGATAGCTCTGGGGCCAACGTCCTGACTTTC. It is translated as CASTLDSSGANVLTF. This chain uses TRBV5-4 with TRBJ2-6; D uncertain. From germline, CDR1 is SGHNT and CDR2 YYREEE (reference sequence). V shed 6 bases and J shed 0 bases, with 10 bases lying between them. The CDR3 extends over 15 amino acids.

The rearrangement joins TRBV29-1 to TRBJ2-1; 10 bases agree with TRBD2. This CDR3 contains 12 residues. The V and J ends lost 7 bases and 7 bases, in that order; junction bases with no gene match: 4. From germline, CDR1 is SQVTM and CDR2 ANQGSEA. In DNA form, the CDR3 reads TGCAGCGGACTAGCGGGTACGAATGAGCAGTTCTTC. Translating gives CSGLAGTNEQFF.

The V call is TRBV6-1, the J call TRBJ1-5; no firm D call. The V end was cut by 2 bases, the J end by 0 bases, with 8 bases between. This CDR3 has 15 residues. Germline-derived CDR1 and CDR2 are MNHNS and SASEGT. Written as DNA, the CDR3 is TGTGCCAGCAGTGAACAACAACATAGCAATCAGCCCCAGCATTTT. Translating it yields CASSEQQHSNQPQHF.

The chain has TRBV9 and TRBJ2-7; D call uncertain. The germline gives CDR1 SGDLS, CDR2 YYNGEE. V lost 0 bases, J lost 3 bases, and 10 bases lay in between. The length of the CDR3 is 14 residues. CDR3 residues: CASSVAHWGYEQYF. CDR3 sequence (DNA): TGTGCCAGCAGCGTAGCTCACTGGGGCTACGAGCAGTACTTC. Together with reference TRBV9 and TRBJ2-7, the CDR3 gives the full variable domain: DSGVTQTPKHLITATGQRVTLRCSPRSGDLSVYWYQQSLDQGLQFLIQYYNGEERAKGNILERFSAQQFPDLHSELNLSSLELGDSALYFCASSVAHWGYEQYFGPGTRLTVT.

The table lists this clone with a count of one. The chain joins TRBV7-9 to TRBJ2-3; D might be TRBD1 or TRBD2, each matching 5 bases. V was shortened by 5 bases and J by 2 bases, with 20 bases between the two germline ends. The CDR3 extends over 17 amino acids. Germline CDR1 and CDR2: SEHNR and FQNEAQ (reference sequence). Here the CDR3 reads CASSTPTGTSHTDTQYF. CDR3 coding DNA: TGTGCCAGCAGCACACCTACCGGGACGTCCCACACAGATACGCAGTATTTT.

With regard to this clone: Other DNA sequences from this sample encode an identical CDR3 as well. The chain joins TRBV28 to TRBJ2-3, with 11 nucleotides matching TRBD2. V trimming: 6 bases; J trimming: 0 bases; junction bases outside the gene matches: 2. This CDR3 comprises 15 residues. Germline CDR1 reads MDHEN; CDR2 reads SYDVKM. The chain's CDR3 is CASSLAGGSTDTQYF. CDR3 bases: TGTGCCAGCAGCCTAGCGGGAGGCAGCACAGATACGCAGTATTTT.

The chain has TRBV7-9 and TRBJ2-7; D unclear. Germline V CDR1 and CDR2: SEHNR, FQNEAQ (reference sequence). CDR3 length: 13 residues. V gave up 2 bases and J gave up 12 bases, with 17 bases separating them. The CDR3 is CASSLTAASVPYF. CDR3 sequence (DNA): TGTGCCAGCAGCTTAACGGCCGCTTCGGTGCCGTACTTC.

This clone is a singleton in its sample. In nucleotides, the CDR3 is TGTGCCAGCAGTGCCTCCGGGGGCGGCAATCAGCCCCAGCATTTT. It codes for CASSASGGGNQPQHF. The chain joins TRBV2 to TRBJ1-5, with a tentative D call TRBD1 (6 bases). Trimming pared 4 bases from V and 2 bases from J, leaving 12 bases between. This CDR3 is built from 15 residues. Germline V gene data show CDR1 as SNHLY and CDR2 as FYNNEI.

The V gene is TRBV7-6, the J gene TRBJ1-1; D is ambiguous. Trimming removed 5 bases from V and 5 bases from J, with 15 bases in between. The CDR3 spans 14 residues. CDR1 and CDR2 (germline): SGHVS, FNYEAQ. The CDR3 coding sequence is TGTGCCAGCAGCCGAGTCCCCCCGGGGACTGAAGCTTTCTTT. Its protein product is CASSRVPPGTEAFF.

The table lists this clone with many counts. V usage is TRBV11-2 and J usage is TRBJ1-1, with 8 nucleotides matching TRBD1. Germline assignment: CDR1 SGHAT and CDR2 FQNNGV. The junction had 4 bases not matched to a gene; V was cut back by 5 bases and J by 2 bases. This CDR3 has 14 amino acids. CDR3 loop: CASSPRGPNTEAFF. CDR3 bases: TGTGCCAGCAGCCCCAGGGGGCCAAACACTGAAGCTTTCTTT.

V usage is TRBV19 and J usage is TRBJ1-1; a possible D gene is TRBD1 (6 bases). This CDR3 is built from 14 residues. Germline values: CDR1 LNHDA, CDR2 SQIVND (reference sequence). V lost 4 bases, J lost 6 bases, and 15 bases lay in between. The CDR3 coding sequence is TGTGCCAGTAGTACGGCAGGGGCGGATGCTGAAGCTTTCTTT. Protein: CASSTAGADAEAFF.

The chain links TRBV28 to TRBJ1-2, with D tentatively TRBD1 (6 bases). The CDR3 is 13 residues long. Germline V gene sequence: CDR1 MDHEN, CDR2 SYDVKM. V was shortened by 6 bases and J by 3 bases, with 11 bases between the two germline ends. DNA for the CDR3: TGTGCCAGCAGCCTGGGACAATACTATGGCTACACCTTC. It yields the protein CASSLGQYYGYTF.

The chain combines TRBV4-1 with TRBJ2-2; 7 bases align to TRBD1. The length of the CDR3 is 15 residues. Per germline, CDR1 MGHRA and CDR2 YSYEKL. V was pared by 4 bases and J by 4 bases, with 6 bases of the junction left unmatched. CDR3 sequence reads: CASSRLGQPTGELFF. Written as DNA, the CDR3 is TGCGCCAGCAGCCGCTTGGGACAGCCCACCGGGGAGCTGTTTTTT.

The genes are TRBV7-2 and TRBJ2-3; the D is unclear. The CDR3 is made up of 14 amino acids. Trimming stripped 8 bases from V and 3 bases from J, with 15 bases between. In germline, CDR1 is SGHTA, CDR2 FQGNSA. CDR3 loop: CASGPQFVTDTQYF. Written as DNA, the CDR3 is TGTGCCAGCGGCCCCCAATTTGTGACAGATACGCAGTATTTT.